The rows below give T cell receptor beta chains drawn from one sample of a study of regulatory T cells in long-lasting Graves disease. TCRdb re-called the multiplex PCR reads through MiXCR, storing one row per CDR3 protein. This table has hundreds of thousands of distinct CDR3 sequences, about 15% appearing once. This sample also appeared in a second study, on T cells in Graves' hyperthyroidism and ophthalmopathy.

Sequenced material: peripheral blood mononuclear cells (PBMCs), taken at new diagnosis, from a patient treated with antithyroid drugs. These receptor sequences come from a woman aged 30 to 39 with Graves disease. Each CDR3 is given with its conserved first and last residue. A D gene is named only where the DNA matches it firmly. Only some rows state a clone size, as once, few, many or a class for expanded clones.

CDR3nt: TGCAGTGCTAGGTCGGCTGGACTCCAAGAGACCCAGTACTTC
CDR3aa: CSARSAGLQETQYF
j_gene: TRBJ2-5
d_gene: NA
v_gene: TRBV20-1
len: 14
abundance: few

CDR3nt: TGTGCCAGCAGCCCGACGTCGTTAGGTCTGTTCTTC
CDR3aa: CASSPTSLGLFF
j_gene: TRBJ2-1
d_gene: NA
v_gene: TRBV7-2
len: 12
abundance: NA

CDR3nt: TGTGCCAGCTCCGGGACAGGGGGACGGGATGGCTACACCTTC
CDR3aa: CASSGTGGRDGYTF
j_gene: TRBJ1-2
d_gene: TRBD1
v_gene: TRBV18
len: 14
abundance: NA

CDR3nt: TGTGCCACCAGTGAAGCGGGACCCTTCCGGACGCAGTATTTT
CDR3aa: CATSEAGPFRTQYF
j_gene: TRBJ2-3
d_gene: TRBD2
v_gene: TRBV24-1
len: 14
abundance: few

CDR3nt: TGCGCCAGCAGCTCCTACAGGGGTCTAAATGAGCAGTTCTTC
CDR3aa: CASSSYRGLNEQFF
j_gene: TRBJ2-1
d_gene: TRBD1
v_gene: TRBV5-1
len: 14
abundance: NA

CDR3nt: TGTGCCAGCAGCCATACCAGACTAGCGGGAGCCACCGGGGAGCTGTTTTTT
CDR3aa: CASSHTRLAGATGELFF
j_gene: TRBJ2-2
d_gene: TRBD2
v_gene: TRBV14
len: 17
abundance: few

CDR3nt: TGTGCCAGCAGTACCGGGGCGACTAATGAAAAACTGTTTTTT
CDR3aa: CASSTGATNEKLFF
j_gene: TRBJ1-4
d_gene: NA
v_gene: TRBV6-2/TRBV6-3
len: 14
abundance: NA

CDR3nt: TGCAGTGCTGAAAAAGGGTCCTACGAGCAGTACTTC
CDR3aa: CSAEKGSYEQYF
j_gene: TRBJ2-7
d_gene: NA
v_gene: TRBV20-1
len: 12
abundance: many

CDR3nt: TGCGCCAGCAGCTTGGCTAGCGGGTTCAACGAGCAGTACTTC
CDR3aa: CASSLASGFNEQYF
j_gene: TRBJ2-7
d_gene: TRBD2
v_gene: TRBV5-1
len: 14
abundance: many

CDR3nt: TGTGCCAGTAAGGGCGTCCGGGGCAAAAACATTCAGTACTTC
CDR3aa: CASKGVRGKNIQYF
j_gene: TRBJ2-4
d_gene: NA
v_gene: TRBV19
len: 14
abundance: few

CDR3nt: TGTGCCAGCAGCCGGGCGGGACAGGGTCCGTCTGGGGCCAACGTCCTGACTTTC
CDR3aa: CASSRAGQGPSGANVLTF
j_gene: TRBJ2-6
d_gene: TRBD1
v_gene: TRBV11-2
len: 18
abundance: few

CDR3nt: TGTGCCAGCAGCTTAGCGCCCCTCACAGATACGCAGTATTTT
CDR3aa: CASSLAPLTDTQYF
j_gene: TRBJ2-3
d_gene: NA
v_gene: TRBV7-2
len: 14
abundance: many

CDR3nt: TGCAGTGCTAGAGATCCGCAGGGGGATAATTCACCCCTCCACTTT
CDR3aa: CSARDPQGDNSPLHF
j_gene: TRBJ1-6
d_gene: TRBD1
v_gene: TRBV20-1
len: 15
abundance: NA

CDR3nt: TGTGCCAGCAGCGCCGGGACAGGGGGCACTGAAGCTTTCTTT
CDR3aa: CASSAGTGGTEAFF
j_gene: TRBJ1-1
d_gene: TRBD1
v_gene: TRBV2
len: 14
abundance: many

CDR3nt: TGCAGTGCTTTGACTAGCGGGAGGGGCAATGAGCAGTTCTTC
CDR3aa: CSALTSGRGNEQFF
j_gene: TRBJ2-1
d_gene: TRBD2
v_gene: TRBV20-1
len: 14
abundance: NA

CDR3nt: TGTGCCAGCAGGCTTAGACAGGGGGTAAGGAATGAGCAGTTCTTC
CDR3aa: CASRLRQGVRNEQFF
j_gene: TRBJ2-1
d_gene: TRBD1
v_gene: TRBV6-1
len: 15
abundance: few

CDR3nt: TGTGCCACCAGCAGACCAGGGGGCGAATATCGCGAGCAGTACTTC
CDR3aa: CATSRPGGEYREQYF
j_gene: TRBJ2-7
d_gene: TRBD1
v_gene: TRBV15
len: 15
abundance: many

CDR3nt: TGCGCCAGCAGCCCGCAGACAGGGGAAATTCCACCCCTCCACTTT
CDR3aa: CASSPQTGEIPPLHF
j_gene: TRBJ1-6
d_gene: TRBD1
v_gene: TRBV5-1
len: 15
abundance: NA

CDR3nt: TGTGCCAGCAGCTCCACTCTGAGGGACTATGGCTACACCTTC
CDR3aa: CASSSTLRDYGYTF
j_gene: TRBJ1-2
d_gene: NA
v_gene: TRBV13
len: 14
abundance: few

CDR3nt: TGTGCCTGGAGCGCCGGACAGGGGCCCTACGAGCAGTACTTC
CDR3aa: CAWSAGQGPYEQYF
j_gene: TRBJ2-7
d_gene: TRBD1
v_gene: TRBV30
len: 14
abundance: few

CDR3nt: TGCAGTGCGCCTGACAGGAGCCACGGGAGTAATTCACCCCTCCACTTT
CDR3aa: CSAPDRSHGSNSPLHF
j_gene: TRBJ1-6
d_gene: NA
v_gene: TRBV20-1
len: 16
abundance: NA

CDR3nt: TGTGCCACCAGTGATAGGGGGCTCCAGCTGTTTTTT
CDR3aa: CATSDRGLQLFF
j_gene: TRBJ1-4
d_gene: TRBD1
v_gene: TRBV24-1
len: 12
abundance: many

CDR3nt: TGTGCCAGCAGCCCCAAGACAGGGGGCTACTATGGCTACACCTTC
CDR3aa: CASSPKTGGYYGYTF
j_gene: TRBJ1-2
d_gene: TRBD1
v_gene: TRBV7-9
len: 15
abundance: NA

CDR3nt: TGTGCCAGCAGCCCCGGGACAGGGAGCTCCTACAATGAGCAGTTCTTC
CDR3aa: CASSPGTGSSYNEQFF
j_gene: TRBJ2-1
d_gene: TRBD1
v_gene: TRBV9
len: 16
abundance: NA

CDR3nt: TGTGCCAGCAGTCGAGTCGGGACGGGGAAGGTCCACGAGCAGTACTTC
CDR3aa: CASSRVGTGKVHEQYF
j_gene: TRBJ2-7
d_gene: NA
v_gene: TRBV27
len: 16
abundance: NA

CDR3nt: TGTGCCAGCAGTTTTGAGGCAGAAACCTACGAGCAGTACTTC
CDR3aa: CASSFEAETYEQYF
j_gene: TRBJ2-7
d_gene: NA
v_gene: TRBV28
len: 14
abundance: few

CDR3nt: TGTGCCAGTAGCATCCAGGGAAGTCAGCCCCAGCATTTT
CDR3aa: CASSIQGSQPQHF
j_gene: TRBJ1-5
d_gene: NA
v_gene: TRBV19
len: 13
abundance: many

CDR3nt: TGTGCCAGATTATTTGAAGCTTTCTTT
CDR3aa: CARLFEAFF
j_gene: TRBJ1-1
d_gene: NA
v_gene: TRBV27
len: 9
abundance: many

CDR3nt: TGTGCCAGCAGCGCCTCCGGGAGGGGCTACTACGAGCAGTACTTC
CDR3aa: CASSASGRGYYEQYF
j_gene: TRBJ2-7
d_gene: TRBD2
v_gene: TRBV11-2
len: 15
abundance: many

CDR3nt: TGTGCCAGCAGCTCTGGGACAGGACACTCTTTCCGAAATTCACCCCTCCACTTT
CDR3aa: CASSSGTGHSFRNSPLHF
j_gene: TRBJ1-6
d_gene: TRBD1
v_gene: TRBV28
len: 18
abundance: few